This record covers a single T cell receptor (beta chain). Measured with immunoSEQ multiplex PCR; TCRdb has only the in-frame clones, and not every one. The data show 150,000 or so clones, approximately 89% seen once. This entry belongs to a study of blood T cell repertoires in COVID-19. Study-level background: Material from acute and convalescent COVID-19 was sourced from the United States, Italy and Spain.

The CDR3 has 14 amino acids. J lost 3 bases, V lost 8 bases, and 7 bases had no gene match. Germline values: CDR1 SGHAT, CDR2 FQNNGV. The sample was peripheral blood. The chain carries TRBV11-2 and TRBJ2-7; 10 positions agree with TRBD2. The TCR sequence derives from a woman in her 70s with COVID-19, enrolled during active disease. The CDR3 nucleotides are TGTGCCAGCTGTAGCGGGGGGACGGACTACGAGCAGTACTTC. Translation gives CASCSGGTDYEQYF.